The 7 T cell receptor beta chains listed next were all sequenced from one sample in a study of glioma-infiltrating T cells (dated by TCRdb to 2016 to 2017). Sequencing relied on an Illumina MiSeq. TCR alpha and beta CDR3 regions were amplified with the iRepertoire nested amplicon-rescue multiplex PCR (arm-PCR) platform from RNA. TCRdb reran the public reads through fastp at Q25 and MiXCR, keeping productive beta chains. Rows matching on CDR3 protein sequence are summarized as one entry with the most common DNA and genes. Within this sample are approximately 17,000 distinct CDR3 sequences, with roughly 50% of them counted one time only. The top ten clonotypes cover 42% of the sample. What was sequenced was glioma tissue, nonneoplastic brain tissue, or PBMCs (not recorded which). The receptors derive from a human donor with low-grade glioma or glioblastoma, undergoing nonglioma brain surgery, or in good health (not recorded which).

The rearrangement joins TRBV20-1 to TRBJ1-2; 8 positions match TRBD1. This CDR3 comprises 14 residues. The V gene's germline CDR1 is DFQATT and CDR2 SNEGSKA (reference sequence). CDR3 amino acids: CLARPPDRDGVYTF. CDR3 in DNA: TGCCTTGCTCGCCCCCCGGACAGGGACGGGGTCTACACCTTC.

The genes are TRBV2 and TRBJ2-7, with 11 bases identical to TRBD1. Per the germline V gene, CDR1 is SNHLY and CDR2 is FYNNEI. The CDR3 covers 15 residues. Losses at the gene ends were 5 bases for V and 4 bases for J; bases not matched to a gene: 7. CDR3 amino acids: CASSSPGTGGYEQYF. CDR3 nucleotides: TGTGCCAGCAGTTCCCCCGGGACAGGGGGTTACGAGCAGTACTTC.

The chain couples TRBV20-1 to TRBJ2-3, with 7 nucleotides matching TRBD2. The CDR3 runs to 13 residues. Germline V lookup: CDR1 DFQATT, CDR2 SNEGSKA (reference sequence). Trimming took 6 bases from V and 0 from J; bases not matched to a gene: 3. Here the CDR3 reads CSAGLVSTDTQYF. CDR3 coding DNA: TGCAGTGCAGGACTAGTAAGCACAGATACGCAGTATTTT.

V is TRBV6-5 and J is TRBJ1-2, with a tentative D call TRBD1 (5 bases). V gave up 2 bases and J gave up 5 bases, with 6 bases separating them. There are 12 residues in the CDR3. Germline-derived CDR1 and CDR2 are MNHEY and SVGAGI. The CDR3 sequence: CASSYRGYGYTF. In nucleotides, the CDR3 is TGTGCCAGCAGTTACAGGGGTTATGGCTACACCTTC.

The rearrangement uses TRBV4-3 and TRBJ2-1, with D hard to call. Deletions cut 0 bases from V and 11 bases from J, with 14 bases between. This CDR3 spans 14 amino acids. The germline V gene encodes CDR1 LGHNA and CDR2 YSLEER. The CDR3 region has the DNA TGCGCCAGCAGCCAAGATGGCACAGTCGTTAAGCAGTTCTTC. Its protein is CASSQDGTVVKQFF.

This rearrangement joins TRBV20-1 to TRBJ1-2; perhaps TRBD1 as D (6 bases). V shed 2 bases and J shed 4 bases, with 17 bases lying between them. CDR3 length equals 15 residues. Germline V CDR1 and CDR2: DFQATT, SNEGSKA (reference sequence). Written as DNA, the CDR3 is TGCAGTGCTAGAATTGGACCGGGGGCGGCCTATGGCTACACCTTC. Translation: CSARIGPGAAYGYTF.

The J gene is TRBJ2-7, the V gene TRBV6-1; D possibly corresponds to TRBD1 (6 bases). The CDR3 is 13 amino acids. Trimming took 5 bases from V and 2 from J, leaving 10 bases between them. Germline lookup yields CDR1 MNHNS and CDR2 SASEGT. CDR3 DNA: TGTGCCAGCAGTCCAGGACAGACCTACGAGCAGTACTTC. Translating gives CASSPGQTYEQYF.